The 18 T cell receptor beta chains below come from one sample, sequenced in a study of TIL therapy for anti-PD-1-resistant metastatic lung cancer. The libraries were made with immunoSEQ v3. Data came from immunoSEQ multiplex PCR; TCRdb stores just in-frame clones and leaves some out. The repertoire consists of about 95,000 clones, with roughly 65% occurring once and the leading ten covering roughly 9.7%. The time point denotes: pre-treatment sample, taken before nivolumab and TIL therapy. Pleural nodules or supraclavicular lymph nodes made up most of the excised metastases sampled. Sample: tumor tissue, taken at baseline. The source is a person aged 25-85 years with non-small cell lung cancer.

V and J are TRBV7-2 and TRBJ1-6; no clear D gene. The CDR3 totals 15 residues. The V and J ends lost 1 base and 3 bases respectively, with 7 bases between them. From germline, CDR1 is SGHTA and CDR2 FQGNSA. CDR3 sequence: CASSLGSNYNSPLHF. The CDR3 nucleotides read TGTGCCAGCAGCTTAGGGTCTAACTATAATTCACCCCTCCACTTT. The full variable domain, rest sourced from reference TRBV7-2 and TRBJ1-6, is GAGVSQSPSNKVTEKGKDVELRCDPISGHTALYWYRQSLGQGLEFLIYFQGNSAPDKSGLPSDRFSAERTGGSVSTLTIQRTQQEDSAVYLCASSLGSNYNSPLHFGNGTRLTVT.

The J gene is TRBJ2-7, the V gene TRBV5-4; D ambiguous. The CDR3 runs to 12 residues. V dropped 1 base and J dropped 2 bases, with 4 bases sitting between them. Germline V CDR1 and CDR2: SGHNT, YYREEE (reference sequence). The CDR3 DNA reads TGTGCCAGCAGCTTGACCCCCTACGAGCAGTACTTC. Its protein product is CASSLTPYEQYF.

This clone was counted only a few times. V is TRBV10-3 and J is TRBJ2-7; no clear D. The CDR3 extends over 15 amino acids. V lost 4 bases, J lost 2 bases, and 15 bases lay in between. CDR1 is ENHRY and CDR2 is SYGVKD in the germline V gene. The CDR3 nucleotides read TGTGCCATCAGTGGCAGCACCCCTTTCCCCTACGAGCAGTACTTC. This codes for CAISGSTPFPYEQYF.

This sequence joins TRBV7-2 and TRBJ1-1; D possibly corresponds to TRBD1 (6 bases). V lost 1 base and J lost 4, with 13 bases in between. This CDR3 region has 15 residues. Germline loops: CDR1 SGHTA, CDR2 FQGNSA. CDR3 sequence (DNA): TGTGCCAGCAGCTTAGATGGGGGGCTCGGCACTGAAGCTTTCTTT. It translates to CASSLDGGLGTEAFF.

The V gene is TRBV7-3, the J gene TRBJ2-3; 9 bases are shared with TRBD2. The CDR3 runs 16 residues. Germline assignment: CDR1 SGHTA and CDR2 FQGTGA. V dropped 5 bases and J dropped 3; count of bases not matched to a gene: 9. Written as DNA, the CDR3 is TGTGCCAGCAGCGCCCAGCCCCTAGCGGGGACAGATACGCAGTATTTT. Amino acids: CASSAQPLAGTDTQYF.

The V and J genes are TRBV15 and TRBJ2-7, with TRBD1 matching over 9 bases. The CDR3 loop spans 13 amino acids. Germline CDR1 LNHNV, CDR2 YYDKDF (reference sequence). With V trimmed by 5 bases and J by 6 bases, 5 bases remained unmatched. In DNA, the CDR3 is TGTGCCACCAGCTGGGGACAGGGCCTCGAGCAGTACTTC. It yields the protein CATSWGQGLEQYF.

In its sample, this clone was seen a few times. The J gene is TRBJ2-7, the V gene TRBV5-4; TRBD1 is a possible D gene (6 bases). The CDR3 is 12 amino acids. Per germline, CDR1 SGHNT and CDR2 YYREEE (reference sequence). Deletions cut 0 bases from V and 6 bases from J, with 7 bases between. CDR3 amino acids: CASSLGGREQYF. CDR3 bases: TGTGCCAGCAGCTTGGGGGGGCGCGAGCAGTACTTC.

This sequence joins TRBV19 and TRBJ1-2; a possible D gene is TRBD1 (6 bases). CDR3 length equals 15 residues. Per the germline V gene, CDR1 is LNHDA and CDR2 is SQIVND (reference sequence). V was shortened by 9 bases and J by 3 bases, with 20 bases between the two germline ends. The CDR3 nucleotides read TGTGCCAGCCAGAGGGGGGGCCACACCGACTATGGCTACACCTTC. As protein: CASQRGGHTDYGYTF.

V and J are TRBV24-1 and TRBJ2-7; 8 positions match TRBD1. CDR3 size: 16 residues. With V trimmed by 3 bases and J by 3 bases, 9 bases remained unmatched. CDR1 KGHDR and CDR2 SFDVKD come from the germline V gene. CDR3 in DNA: TGTGCCACCAGTGATACCGGACAGGGCTCATTCTACGAGCAGTACTTC. This sequence encodes CATSDTGQGSFYEQYF.

The chain is built from TRBV27 and TRBJ2-3, with 11 bases matching TRBD2. The CDR3 extends over 16 amino acids. Germline V gives CDR1 MNHEY, CDR2 SMNVEV (reference sequence). V gave up 3 bases and J gave up 6 bases; unmatched junction bases: 8. The CDR3 here is CASSFIAGGLADTQYF. The CDR3 nucleotides read TGTGCCAGCAGTTTTATAGCGGGAGGGTTGGCTGATACGCAGTATTTT.

This chain joins TRBV24-1 and TRBJ2-2; perhaps TRBD2 as D (5 bases). The V and J ends lost 5 bases and 5 bases respectively, with 5 bases between them. The CDR3 loop spans 12 amino acids. The germline V gene has CDR1 KGHDR and CDR2 SFDVKD. CDR3 DNA: TGTGCCACCAGTGGGAGGACCGGGGAGCTGTTTTTT. Encoded protein: CATSGRTGELFF.

The rearrangement joins TRBV10-3 to TRBJ1-2; D is ambiguous. The length of the CDR3 is 12 residues. Germline V lookup: CDR1 ENHRY, CDR2 SYGVKD. Trimming took off 0 bases at V and 3 bases at J, with 2 bases between the two ends. CDR3: CAISESHYGYTF. The DNA for the CDR3 is TGTGCCATCAGTGAGTCACACTATGGCTACACCTTC.

This chain uses TRBV5-4 with TRBJ1-1, with 9 bases lining up with TRBD1. The CDR3 covers 14 residues. Germline lookup yields CDR1 SGHNT and CDR2 YYREEE (reference sequence). V lost 4 bases and J lost 1; bases outside the gene matches: 2. The CDR3 reads CASSRDRANTEAFF. Here the CDR3 DNA reads TGTGCCAGCAGCCGGGACAGGGCGAACACTGAAGCTTTCTTT.

The V gene is TRBV14, the J gene TRBJ2-1, with D uncertain. This CDR3 spans 14 amino acids. Germline V gives CDR1 SGHDN, CDR2 FVKESK. Deletions cut 3 bases from V and 0 bases from J, with 6 bases between. The CDR3 sequence: CASSQLSSYNEQFF. Written as DNA, the CDR3 is TGTGCCAGCAGCCAGCTTAGCTCCTACAATGAGCAGTTCTTC.

The V and J genes are TRBV9 and TRBJ1-4; 8 bases match TRBD1. Per the germline V gene, CDR1 is SGDLS and CDR2 is YYNGEE. The CDR3 runs to 14 residues. Trimming cost V 2 bases and J 8 bases; bases outside gene matches: 5. The CDR3 protein is CASSVAQGGEKLFF. The CDR3 DNA follows: TGTGCCAGCAGCGTCGCACAGGGGGGGGAAAAACTGTTTTTT.

V usage is TRBV14 and J usage is TRBJ2-5; 8 bases line up with TRBD2. Trimming at V came to 0 bases and at J to 5 bases, leaving 5 bases not matched to a gene. The CDR3 is 15 residues long. From germline, CDR1 is SGHDN and CDR2 FVKESK. CDR3 sequence reads: CASSQDGGASETQYF. The CDR3 DNA reads as TGTGCCAGCAGCCAAGACGGGGGGGCCTCGGAGACCCAGTACTTC.

The rearrangement uses TRBV19 and TRBJ2-1, with D tentatively TRBD2 (5 bases). The CDR3 consists of 18 residues. Germline loops: CDR1 LNHDA, CDR2 SQIVND (reference sequence). V was cut by 9 bases and J by 1 base, with 25 bases left in between. CDR3 bases: TGTGCCAGCATCCCTCGGGGAAGAGTAGGGATTTCCTACAATGAGCAGTTCTTC. Its protein is CASIPRGRVGISYNEQFF. The entire variable domain, with the rest obtained from reference TRBV19 and TRBJ2-1, is as follows: DGGITQSPKYLFRKEGQNVTLSCEQNLNHDAMYWYRQDPGQGLRLIYYSQIVNDFQKGDIAEGYSVSREKKESFPLTVTSAQKNPTAFYLCASIPRGRVGISYNEQFFGPGTRLTVL.

For the CDR3, the DNA is TGTGCCAGCTCACCACGAGGAGAGACCCAGTACTTC. The encoded protein is CASSPRGETQYF. The rearrangement uses TRBV18 and TRBJ2-5; D not certain. The CDR3 is 12 residues long. Germline V gives CDR1 KGHSH, CDR2 LQKENI. Trimming cost V 1 base and J 4 bases, with 4 bases left between them.